This TCR beta chain is from a study of blood T cell repertoires in COVID-19. The assay was immunoSEQ multiplex PCR, and TCRdb's table has in-frame clones only and misses some. Here the sample spans about 180,000 clones, around 79% being singletons. The V gene's germline CDR1 is KGHDR and CDR2 SFDVKD. Germline trimming cut 4 bases from V and 12 bases from J; bases unmatched to any gene: 6. The length of the CDR3 is 13 residues. The sequence came from a woman aged 70-85 years with acute or convalescent COVID-19. Sequenced: peripheral blood. The V call is TRBV24-1, the J call TRBJ2-1; TRBD2 matches at 9 bases. CDR3 residues: CATSEGTSMGQFF. CDR3 DNA sequence: TGTGCCACCAGTGAGGGGACTAGCATGGGGCAGTTCTTC.